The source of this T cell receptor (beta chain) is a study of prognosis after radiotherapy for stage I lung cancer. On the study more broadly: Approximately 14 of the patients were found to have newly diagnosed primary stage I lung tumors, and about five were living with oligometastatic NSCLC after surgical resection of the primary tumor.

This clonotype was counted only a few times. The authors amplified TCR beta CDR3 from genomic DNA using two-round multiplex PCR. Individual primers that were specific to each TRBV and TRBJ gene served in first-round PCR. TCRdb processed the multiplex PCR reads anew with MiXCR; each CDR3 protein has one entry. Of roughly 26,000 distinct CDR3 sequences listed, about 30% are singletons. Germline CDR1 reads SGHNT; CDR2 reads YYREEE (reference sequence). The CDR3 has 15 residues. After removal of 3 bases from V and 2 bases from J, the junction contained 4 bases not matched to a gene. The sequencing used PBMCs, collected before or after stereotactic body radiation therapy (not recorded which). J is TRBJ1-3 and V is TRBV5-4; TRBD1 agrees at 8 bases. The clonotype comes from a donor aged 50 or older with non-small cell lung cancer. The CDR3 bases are TGTGCCAGCAGCTCTGGACAGGGCCCTGGAAACACCATATATTTT. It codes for CASSSGQGPGNTIYF.